These 25 T cell receptor beta chains were all obtained from the same sample, sequenced in a study of T cell responses to AZD1222 COVID-19 vaccine. Generated by immunoSEQ multiplex PCR, the TCRdb table keeps only in-frame clones and is missing some. The sample records roughly 150,000 clones, just under 95% being singletons. This sample comprised peripheral blood, obtained on day 0 of AZD1222 vaccination. The receptor set was obtained from an adult in good health.

This chain links TRBV6-4 with TRBJ1-2; tentative D call: TRBD1 (6 bases). V was pared by 6 bases and J by 7 bases, with 15 bases between. Germline lookup yields CDR1 MRHNA and CDR2 SNTAGT. This CDR3 contains 13 residues. CDR3 sequence reads: CASSQGFNSGYTF. The DNA for the CDR3 is TGTGCCAGCAGCCAGGGGTTTAATTCTGGCTACACCTTC.

The V gene is TRBV11-2, the J gene TRBJ2-1, with D perhaps TRBD2 (5 bases). The CDR3 is 17 residues long. V lost 3 bases and J lost 0, with 15 bases in between. Per the germline V gene, CDR1 is SGHAT and CDR2 is FQNNGV. The CDR3 loop is CASSFWGEDHSYNEQFF. CDR3 bases: TGTGCCAGCAGCTTTTGGGGAGAGGACCACTCCTACAATGAGCAGTTCTTC.

The genes are TRBV6-5 and TRBJ2-3, with D hard to call. Per the germline V gene, CDR1 is MNHEY and CDR2 is SVGAGI. V shed 0 bases and J shed 3 bases, with 13 bases lying between them. The CDR3 extends over 16 amino acids. The CDR3 sequence: CASSYSPEKSTDTQYF. CDR3 sequence (DNA): TGTGCCAGCAGTTACTCGCCTGAAAAAAGTACAGATACGCAGTATTTT.

The chain couples TRBV10-3 to TRBJ2-2; possibly TRBD2 for D (7 bases). CDR1 and CDR2 from the germline V gene are ENHRY and SYGVKD. The CDR3 length is 16 residues. With 2 bases removed from V and 5 bases from J, the gap between germline ends came to 15 bases. The CDR3 protein is CAISEPRRGGTGELFF. The CDR3, as DNA: TGTGCCATCAGTGAGCCACGAAGGGGGGGGACCGGGGAGCTGTTTTTT.

The chain carries TRBV18 and TRBJ1-3, with unresolved D. CDR3 length: 15 amino acids. Germline V lookup: CDR1 KGHSH, CDR2 LQKENI. Trimming removed 0 bases from V and 0 bases from J, with 6 bases in between. The CDR3 sequence: CASSPPDYSGNTIYF. In DNA form, the CDR3 reads TGTGCCAGCTCACCACCTGACTACTCTGGAAACACCATATATTTT.

The chain combines TRBV19 with TRBJ2-1; 11 nucleotides line up with TRBD2. The germline CDR1 and CDR2 sequences are LNHDA and SQIVND (reference sequence). CDR3 size: 16 residues. V lost 5 bases and J lost 5; bases outside the gene matches: 8. CDR3 sequence (DNA): TGTGCCAGTAGTTTCTTACTAGCGGGAGCCAACAATGAGCAGTTCTTC. It encodes CASSFLLAGANNEQFF.

This chain links TRBV15 with TRBJ2-7; D might be TRBD1 (6 bases). The length of the CDR3 is 15 residues. V was cut by 2 bases and J by 1 base, with 12 bases left in between. Germline V gene lookup returns CDR1 LNHNV and CDR2 YYDKDF (reference sequence). The CDR3 loop reads CATSRPQGGSYEQYF. The CDR3 DNA sequence: TGTGCCACCAGCAGACCCCAAGGGGGATCCTACGAGCAGTACTTC. Filled out from reference TRBV15 and TRBJ2-7, the complete variable domain reads DAMVIQNPRYQVTQFGKPVTLSCSQTLNHNVMYWYQQKSSQAPKLLFHYYDKDFNNEADTPDNFQSRRPNTSFCFLDIRSPGLGDTAMYLCATSRPQGGSYEQYFGPGTRLTVT.

This sequence joins TRBV6-5 and TRBJ1-6, with D unresolved. Trimming took 7 bases from V and 6 from J, leaving 10 bases between them. Germline lookup yields CDR1 MNHEY and CDR2 SVGAGI. This CDR3 comprises 13 residues. The CDR3 DNA follows: TGTGCCAGCATCGAGACAACTAATTCACCCCTCCACTTT. Its protein product is CASIETTNSPLHF.

The chain has TRBV19 and TRBJ2-3; 11 bases match TRBD2. The CDR3 runs to 17 residues. The germline V gene has CDR1 LNHDA and CDR2 SQIVND (reference sequence). Trimming removed 2 bases from V and 1 base from J; junction bases left unmatched: 5. CDR3 coding DNA: TGTGCCAGTAGTATATCCCGACTAGCGGGGCGCACAGATACGCAGTATTTT. Translating gives CASSISRLAGRTDTQYF.

The chain uses TRBV5-4 and TRBJ2-7, with D possibly matching TRBD1 (5 bases). V was shortened by 1 base and J by 4 bases, with 12 bases between the two germline ends. CDR1 and CDR2 from the germline V gene are SGHNT and YYREEE (reference sequence). The CDR3 runs to 14 residues. CDR3: CASSLRSGMYEQYF. Here the CDR3 DNA reads TGTGCCAGCAGCTTGCGGTCAGGGATGTACGAGCAGTACTTC.

The J gene is TRBJ2-2, the V gene TRBV2; 7 bases map to TRBD1. CDR1 is SNHLY and CDR2 is FYNNEI in the germline V gene. Germline trimming cut 6 bases from V and 5 bases from J; bases unmatched to any gene: 9. The CDR3 spans 15 residues. The CDR3 reads CASSPPARGTGELFF. CDR3 in DNA: TGTGCCAGCAGCCCACCGGCCAGGGGGACCGGGGAGCTGTTTTTT. Full variable domain (rest looked up from reference TRBV2 and TRBJ2-2): EPEVTQTPSHQVTQMGQEVILRCVPISNHLYFYWYRQILGQKVEFLVSFYNNEISEKSEIFDDQFSVERPDGSNFTLKIRSTKLEDSAMYFCASSPPARGTGELFFGEGSRLTVL.

The chain recombines TRBV11-3 with TRBJ2-1; tentative D call: TRBD2 (5 bases). The V and J ends lost 5 bases and 0 bases respectively, with 5 bases between them. CDR1 SGHNT and CDR2 YENEEA come from the germline V gene. The CDR3 runs to 13 residues. The CDR3, as DNA: TGTGCCAGCAGCAGCGGCTCCTACAATGAGCAGTTCTTC. It translates to CASSSGSYNEQFF.

The chain has TRBV5-4 and TRBJ1-2; 9 positions match TRBD1. CDR3 length: 14 residues. Germline V gives CDR1 SGHNT, CDR2 YYREEE (reference sequence). With 3 bases clipped from V and 4 bases from J, the junction kept 4 bases outside the gene matches. The CDR3 DNA reads TGTGCCAGCAGCTCGGGACAGGGATTCTATGGCTACACCTTC. Translating gives CASSSGQGFYGYTF. The variable domain in full, completed from reference TRBV5-4 and TRBJ1-2, reads ETGVTQSPTHLIKTRGQQVTLRCSSQSGHNTVSWYQQALGQGPQFIFQYYREEENGRGNFPPRFSGLQFPNYSSELNVNALELDDSALYLCASSSGQGFYGYTFGSGTRLTVV.

The chain joins TRBV27 to TRBJ2-7, with a weak D call TRBD2 (5 bases). CDR3 length equals 12 residues. Germline V gene data show CDR1 as MNHEY and CDR2 as SMNVEV (reference sequence). V dropped 5 bases and J dropped 2 bases, with 7 bases sitting between them. The CDR3 nucleotides read TGTGCCAGCAGTCCCGGGACCTACGAGCAGTACTTC. Its translation is CASSPGTYEQYF.

The V call is TRBV11-2, the J call TRBJ2-1; TRBD2 aligns across 7 bases. Germline CDR1 SGHAT, CDR2 FQNNGV. With 3 bases clipped from V and 2 bases from J, the junction kept 10 bases outside the gene matches. The CDR3 runs 17 residues. CDR3: CASSFRLASGAYNEQFF. The CDR3 DNA sequence: TGTGCCAGCAGCTTTAGGTTGGCTAGCGGCGCCTACAATGAGCAGTTCTTC. Full variable domain (outside the CDR3, taken from reference TRBV11-2 and TRBJ2-1): EAGVAQSPRYKIIEKRQSVAFWCNPISGHATLYWYQQILGQGPKLLIQFQNNGVVDDSQLPKDRFSAERLKGVDSTLKIQPAKLEDSAVYLCASSFRLASGAYNEQFFGPGTRLTVL.

The chain couples TRBV19 to TRBJ1-1; perhaps TRBD1 as D (6 bases). V lost 2 bases and J 0 bases, leaving 7 bases between the germline ends. CDR3 length equals 14 residues. CDR1 is LNHDA, CDR2 SQIVND, per germline (reference sequence). The CDR3, as DNA: TGTGCCAGTAGTATAACAGGGATGAACACTGAAGCTTTCTTT. Protein sequence: CASSITGMNTEAFF.

The J gene is TRBJ2-7, the V gene TRBV5-1; 10 bases align to TRBD1. The CDR3 has 14 residues. The V segment lost 4 bases and the J segment 5 bases; nucleotides outside the gene matches: 6. Germline lookup yields CDR1 SGHRS and CDR2 YFSETQ. Here the CDR3 reads CASSRGQGENEQYF. The CDR3 nucleotides read TGCGCCAGCAGCCGTGGACAGGGGGAGAACGAGCAGTACTTC.

This clone has a handful of counts. V is TRBV6-1 and J is TRBJ2-2, with a weak D call TRBD2 (6 bases). V lost 2 bases, J lost 4 bases, and 11 bases lay in between. From germline, CDR1 is MNHNS and CDR2 SASEGT. The CDR3 covers 15 residues. The CDR3 loop is CASSENRRGTGELFF. The CDR3 DNA follows: TGTGCCAGCAGTGAAAACAGGAGGGGCACCGGGGAGCTGTTTTTT.

The V call is TRBV27, the J call TRBJ2-1, with 10 bases that match TRBD2. This CDR3 is built from 18 residues. V lost 1 base and J lost 4; bases outside the gene matches: 10. Germline assignment: CDR1 MNHEY and CDR2 SMNVEV (reference sequence). CDR3 nucleotides: TGTGCCAGCAGTTTATTCCCCGGAACTAGCGGGGATTACAATGAGCAGTTCTTC. Its protein is CASSLFPGTSGDYNEQFF.

V is TRBV28 and J is TRBJ2-7, with D hard to call. CDR3 length equals 13 residues. V was pared by 6 bases and J by 0 bases, with 9 bases between. The germline gives CDR1 MDHEN, CDR2 SYDVKM. Written as DNA, the CDR3 is TGTGCCAGCAGCGAGCGTAGCTCCTACGAGCAGTACTTC. Translation gives CASSERSSYEQYF.

This clone was detected only a few times. V usage is TRBV24-1 and J usage is TRBJ2-6; TRBD1 matches at 7 bases. The J segment lost 0 bases and the V segment lost 0 bases, leaving 7 bases of the junction unmatched. CDR3 length: 19 amino acids. Germline V CDR1 and CDR2: KGHDR, SFDVKD. The CDR3 reads CATSDLLARGSSGANVLTF. The CDR3 DNA follows: TGTGCCACCAGTGATTTGCTGGCCAGGGGGAGCTCTGGGGCCAACGTCCTGACTTTC.

The chain combines TRBV7-9 with TRBJ1-2, with D possibly TRBD1 on 5 matching bases. Trimming took 0 bases from V and 7 from J, leaving 6 bases between them. Germline CDR1 reads SEHNR; CDR2 reads FQNEAQ (reference sequence). The CDR3 extends over 12 amino acids. In DNA, the CDR3 is TGTGCCAGCAGCTTAGCGGGGGGTGGCTACACCTTC. This encodes CASSLAGGGYTF.

The rearrangement links TRBV4-1 to TRBJ2-3; 7 bases agree with TRBD1. Trimming cost V 1 base and J 3 bases; bases outside gene matches: 7. This CDR3 has 16 amino acids. Germline CDR1 and CDR2: MGHRA and YSYEKL. The CDR3 protein is CASSQVPGGITDTQYF. DNA of the CDR3: TGCGCCAGCAGCCAAGTGCCAGGGGGTATAACAGATACGCAGTATTTT.

The chain joins TRBV7-9 to TRBJ1-5; 7 bases are shared with TRBD1. This CDR3 region has 17 residues. Germline V gene data show CDR1 as SEHNR and CDR2 as FQNEAQ (reference sequence). The V and J ends lost 3 bases and 8 bases, in that order; junction bases with no gene match: 16. The CDR3 region is CASSFSRDRSLREPQHF. The CDR3 DNA follows: TGTGCCAGCAGCTTTTCCCGGGACAGATCTTTGAGAGAGCCCCAGCATTTT.

The rearrangement joins TRBV27 to TRBJ2-1; 11 bases agree with TRBD2. The CDR3 has 15 amino acids. Germline lookup yields CDR1 MNHEY and CDR2 SMNVEV (reference sequence). V shed 6 bases and J 4 bases; nucleotides not matched to a gene: 5. DNA for the CDR3: TGTGCCAGCAGCGCCGGGACTAGCGGTTACAATGAGCAGTTCTTC. This gives the protein CASSAGTSGYNEQFF.